These 10 T cell receptor beta chains came from one sample sequenced in a study of blood T cell repertoires in COVID-19. Repertoires were generated with immunoSEQ multiplex PCR, while TCRdb's copy carries only in-frame clones and drops some. This sample has 430,000 or so clones, with approximately 88% found just once. The sample comprised PBMCs or T cells enriched from blood (not recorded which). The origin of the receptors is a woman in her thirties or forties who had recovered from COVID-19.

The chain recombines TRBV12-3 or TRBV12-4 with TRBJ1-3; tentatively, D is TRBD1 (5 bases). This CDR3 is 13 amino acids long. The V end was cut by 10 bases, the J end by 0 bases, with 10 bases between. CDR3 region: CAIPDSSGNTIYF. The CDR3 DNA follows: TGTGCCATACCCGACAGCTCTGGAAACACCATATATTTT.

The chain carries TRBV5-5 and TRBJ1-1, with unresolved D. The V gene lost 0 bases and the J gene lost 3 bases, with 12 bases spanning the gap. Germline V gene lookup returns CDR1 SGHKS and CDR2 YYEKEE (reference sequence). This CDR3 comprises 15 residues. The CDR3 DNA sequence: TGTGCCAGCAGCTTGGATCCGATCGGGGACACTGAAGCTTTCTTT. Protein product: CASSLDPIGDTEAFF. Full variable domain (outside the CDR3, taken from reference TRBV5-5 and TRBJ1-1): DAGVTQSPTHLIKTRGQQVTLRCSPISGHKSVSWYQQVLGQGPQFIFQYYEKEERGRGNFPDRFSARQFPNYSSELNVNALLLGDSALYLCASSLDPIGDTEAFFGQGTRLTVV.

The chain combines TRBV2 with TRBJ1-2; TRBD1 matches at 7 bases. Germline V gene data show CDR1 as SNHLY and CDR2 as FYNNEI. This CDR3 comprises 15 residues. The J segment lost 0 bases and the V segment lost 4 bases, leaving 5 bases of the junction unmatched. CDR3 region: CASSGTGTANYGYTF. CDR3 coding DNA: TGTGCCAGCAGTGGGACCGGGACAGCTAACTATGGCTACACCTTC. Supplemented by reference TRBV2 and TRBJ1-2, the full variable domain reads EPEVTQTPSHQVTQMGQEVILRCVPISNHLYFYWYRQILGQKVEFLVSFYNNEISEKSEIFDDQFSVERPDGSNFTLKIRSTKLEDSAMYFCASSGTGTANYGYTFGSGTRLTVV.

The chain combines TRBV10-3 with TRBJ2-7, with D perhaps matching TRBD1 (6 bases). The V and J ends lost 10 bases and 2 bases respectively, with 9 bases between them. This CDR3 has 11 residues. In germline, CDR1 is ENHRY, CDR2 SYGVKD. CDR3 region: CASRDTYEQYF. CDR3 DNA: TGTGCCAGCCGGGACACCTACGAGCAGTACTTC.

V is TRBV7-2 and J is TRBJ2-1; 14 nucleotides agree with TRBD2. The germline gives CDR1 SGHTA, CDR2 FQGNSA. The CDR3 contains 16 residues. J was trimmed by 9 bases and V by 4 bases; bases with no gene match: 8. CDR3 sequence (DNA): TGTGCCAGCAGCTCGGGACTAGCGGGAGTGATTGCTGAGCAGTTCTTC. Translated: CASSSGLAGVIAEQFF. The full variable domain, completed using reference TRBV7-2 and TRBJ2-1, is GAGVSQSPSNKVTEKGKDVELRCDPISGHTALYWYRQSLGQGLEFLIYFQGNSAPDKSGLPSDRFSAERTGGSVSTLTIQRTQQEDSAVYLCASSSGLAGVIAEQFFGPGTRLTVL.

The genes are TRBV6-2 or TRBV6-3 and TRBJ2-3; perhaps TRBD2 as D (6 bases). The V gene's germline CDR1 is MNHEY and CDR2 SVGEGT. The V end was cut by 4 bases, the J end by 1 base, with 18 bases between. The CDR3 totals 17 residues. Written as DNA, the CDR3 is TGTGCCAGCAGTTCCTGGTTGCGGGGCCGGGGCACAGATACGCAGTATTTT. Translating gives CASSSWLRGRGTDTQYF.

The chain combines TRBV20-1 with TRBJ2-7; tentative D call: TRBD1 (5 bases). V was trimmed by 5 bases and J by 5 bases, leaving 7 bases between them. This CDR3 has 10 amino acids. Germline CDR1 is DFQATT and CDR2 is SNEGSKA (reference sequence). CDR3: CSAAGNEQYF. DNA for the CDR3: TGCAGTGCTGCAGGGAACGAGCAGTACTTC.

V gene TRBV11-2 combines with J gene TRBJ2-1; maybe TRBD2 (5 bases). This CDR3 has 17 amino acids. Germline assignment: CDR1 SGHAT and CDR2 FQNNGV. Trimming left V 5 bases short and J 0 bases short, with 17 bases between. The CDR3 DNA reads TGTGCCAGCAGCCCCCCCCGGTTAGGGAGCTCCTACAATGAGCAGTTCTTC. It yields the protein CASSPPRLGSSYNEQFF.

The chain joins TRBV2 to TRBJ2-7; 9 bases line up with TRBD1. The trim removed 6 bases at V and 4 bases at J, leaving 7 bases unmatched. The CDR3 totals 14 residues. CDR1 and CDR2 from the germline V gene are SNHLY and FYNNEI. CDR3 nucleotides: TGTGCCAGCAGCCTCGGACAGGGGAAGTACGAGCAGTACTTC. Amino acids: CASSLGQGKYEQYF.

The chain has TRBV6-5 and TRBJ2-7; D is unresolved. CDR3 length: 15 amino acids. The V and J ends lost 7 bases and 2 bases respectively, with 18 bases between them. Looked up from germline, CDR1 is MNHEY and CDR2 is SVGAGI. This chain's CDR3 is CASTPAPERTYEQYF. The CDR3 DNA reads TGTGCCAGCACACCCGCTCCCGAGAGAACCTACGAGCAGTACTTC.